Below are 15 T cell receptor beta chains sequenced from a single sample in a study of early T cells in non-severe SARS-CoV-2 infection. From the 5' RACE reads, TCRdb called clonotypes with MiXCR, one entry per CDR3 protein. This table has roughly 70,000 distinct CDR3 sequences, 20% to 25% appearing once. The sample in question was whole blood, obtained at baseline. The receptors were gathered from an adult who was a healthcare worker with PCR-confirmed SARS-CoV-2 infection or an uninfected control (not recorded which).

The sample holds a few counts of this clonotype. The chain joins TRBV3-1 to TRBJ2-5; TRBD2 agrees at 11 bases. The ends lost 5 bases at V and 5 bases at J; junction bases unmatched: 10. Germline V gene lookup returns CDR1 LGHDT and CDR2 YNNKEL (reference sequence). The CDR3 totals 16 residues. The CDR3 reads CASSNPSGGTEETQYF. In DNA form, the CDR3 reads TGTGCCAGCAGCAATCCTAGCGGGGGGACGGAGGAGACCCAGTACTTC.

The genes are TRBV2 and TRBJ2-7; D ambiguous. From germline, CDR1 is SNHLY and CDR2 FYNNEI. The CDR3 has 13 amino acids. Trimming pared 5 bases from V and 0 bases from J, leaving 8 bases between. The CDR3 here is CASSSDISYEQYF. In DNA form, the CDR3 reads TGTGCCAGCAGTTCCGACATCTCCTACGAGCAGTACTTC. Using reference TRBV2 and TRBJ2-7 for the parts outside the CDR3, the full variable domain is EPEVTQTPSHQVTQMGQEVILRCVPISNHLYFYWYRQILGQKVEFLVSFYNNEISEKSEIFDDQFSVERPDGSNFTLKIRSTKLEDSAMYFCASSSDISYEQYFGPGTRLTVT.

The V gene is TRBV6-6, the J gene TRBJ1-6; 9 nucleotides match TRBD1. V gave up 6 bases and J gave up 0 bases; unmatched junction bases: 3. This CDR3 has 16 amino acids. Per the germline V gene, CDR1 is MNHNY and CDR2 is SVGAGI (reference sequence). The CDR3 DNA is TGTGCCAGCAGAGGGACAGGGAACTCCTATAATTCACCCCTCCACTTT. This sequence encodes CASRGTGNSYNSPLHF.

The chain uses TRBV19 and TRBJ2-3; 7 bases line up with TRBD2. CDR3 size: 16 residues. The V gene end was trimmed by 4 bases and the J gene end by 0 bases; junction bases not matched to a gene: 7. Germline values: CDR1 LNHDA, CDR2 SQIVND (reference sequence). CDR3 loop: CASSRRGITSTDTQYF. CDR3 in DNA: TGTGCCAGTAGTAGGCGGGGGATCACTAGCACAGATACGCAGTATTTT.

The chain carries TRBV7-9 and TRBJ1-1; D remains unclear. The CDR3 loop spans 16 amino acids. V was trimmed by 3 bases and J by 5 bases, leaving 19 bases between them. Germline V gene sequence: CDR1 SEHNR, CDR2 FQNEAQ (reference sequence). CDR3 bases: TGTGCCAGCAGCTTGGGGTCGCTAGGGCGGAGGACTGAAGCTTTCTTT. Translation: CASSLGSLGRRTEAFF.

The genes are TRBV7-3 and TRBJ2-3; D is possibly TRBD1 (5 bases). The V and J ends lost 2 bases and 0 bases respectively, with 9 bases between them. The CDR3 spans 15 residues. Germline V lookup: CDR1 SGHTA, CDR2 FQGTGA. The CDR3 loop is CASSLSGISTDTQYF. In DNA, the CDR3 is TGTGCCAGCAGCTTATCAGGGATAAGCACAGATACGCAGTATTTT.

This clonotype was observed a handful of times. This rearrangement joins TRBV5-1 to TRBJ2-3, with D perhaps given as TRBD1 or TRBD2 (5 bases each). The CDR3 totals 16 residues. V lost 1 base to trimming and J lost 2 bases, with 14 bases between them. Germline V gene sequence: CDR1 SGHRS, CDR2 YFSETQ. The CDR3 DNA follows: TGCGCCAGCAGCTTGTATACGGGGCCGTTCACAGATACGCAGTATTTT. Translated: CASSLYTGPFTDTQYF.

The V call is TRBV20-1, the J call TRBJ2-3, with D hard to call. Germline assignment: CDR1 DFQATT and CDR2 SNEGSKA (reference sequence). The CDR3 sequence is 13 residues long. V was cut by 3 bases and J by 1 base, with 8 bases left in between. CDR3 residues: CSASDSGTDTQYF. The CDR3, as DNA: TGCAGTGCTAGTGACTCGGGCACAGATACGCAGTATTTT.

This clonotype was seen only a few times. The V gene is TRBV5-1, the J gene TRBJ1-2; D gene ambiguous. The V gene's germline CDR1 is SGHRS and CDR2 YFSETQ. V gave up 7 bases and J gave up 4 bases, with 14 bases separating them. The CDR3 runs to 13 residues. CDR3 in DNA: TGCGCCAGCCGGAGAACCGAGGGCTATGGCTACACCTTC. Amino acids: CASRRTEGYGYTF.

There are a few counts of this clonotype. The chain joins TRBV10-3 to TRBJ2-5; unclear D gene. Germline CDR1 reads ENHRY; CDR2 reads SYGVKD. The length of the CDR3 is 16 residues. V was clipped by 4 bases and J by 4 bases, with 19 bases between them. The CDR3 bases are TGTGCCATCAGTGGGATGGCTCAAACCCTCCGAGAGACCCAGTACTTC. This codes for CAISGMAQTLRETQYF.

The gene calls are TRBV20-1 and TRBJ2-1; a weak D match, TRBD1 (6 bases). Trimming shortened V by 7 bases and J by 5 bases, and 21 bases separated the two germline ends. Germline CDR1 DFQATT, CDR2 SNEGSKA (reference sequence). This CDR3 has 15 amino acids. CDR3 residues: CSGGSDRLPNNEQFF. CDR3 nucleotide sequence: TGCAGTGGAGGTTCGGACAGACTTCCCAACAATGAGCAGTTCTTC.

The chain carries TRBV7-9 and TRBJ1-5; the match to TRBD1 covers 10 bases. The germline gives CDR1 SEHNR, CDR2 FQNEAQ (reference sequence). V trimming: 5 bases; J trimming: 6 bases; junction bases outside the gene matches: 4. The CDR3 runs 14 residues. The CDR3 loop reads CASSNRDRGQPQHF. The CDR3 coding sequence is TGTGCCAGCAGCAACCGGGACAGGGGTCAGCCCCAGCATTTT.

This clonotype was seen only a few times. The chain combines TRBV11-2 with TRBJ2-7; a possible D gene is TRBD2 (5 bases). There are 15 residues in the CDR3. V was trimmed by 5 bases and J by 1 base, leaving 15 bases between them. CDR1 is SGHAT and CDR2 is FQNNGV in the germline V gene. For the CDR3, the DNA is TGTGCCAGCAGCCCGGGAACAAGAGCGTCCTACGAGCAGTACTTC. Protein sequence: CASSPGTRASYEQYF.

V and J are TRBV6-2 or TRBV6-3 and TRBJ2-1; D gene uncertain. Germline CDR1 reads MNHEY; CDR2 reads SVGEGT. Trimming removed 2 bases from V and 7 bases from J, with 12 bases in between. The CDR3 consists of 14 residues. DNA for the CDR3: TGTGCCAGCAGTTACGCGTCGTTTGGGAATGAGCAGTTCTTC. Translated, it gives CASSYASFGNEQFF.

The chain joins TRBV20-1 to TRBJ1-5, with TRBD1 matching 7 bases. The CDR3 runs 15 residues. V lost 3 bases and J lost 5; bases outside the gene matches: 10. Germline CDR1 DFQATT, CDR2 SNEGSKA (reference sequence). Here the CDR3 DNA reads TGCAGTGCTAGGGATCCAGGGACAGCTGATCAGCCCCAGCATTTT. Encoded protein: CSARDPGTADQPQHF.